The rows below give T cell receptor beta chains drawn from one sample of a study of T cell repertoires in cytomegalovirus infection. TCRdb re-analysed the reads in MiXCR, keeping a single row per CDR3 protein. This table holds around 200,000 distinct CDR3 sequences, about 18% found once. Sequencing was performed on CD8+ T cells from PBMCs. These receptors were obtained from a human donor in good health (CMV status not recorded). Some clones in this sample may be carry-over from other donors' samples. The conserved cysteine and the conserved F or W are not part of the CDR3 here. Each record gives: J gene, V gene, CDR3 protein.

J: TRBJ1-2; V: TRBV12-3/TRBV12-4; CDR3: ASSKTGAPNYGYT
J: TRBJ2-4; V: TRBV7-8; CDR3: ASSLDGYGERGIQY
J: TRBJ1-2; V: TRBV7-9; CDR3: ASSPGQGVRGYT
J: TRBJ2-7; V: TRBV7-2; CDR3: ASSFSGWEQY
J: TRBJ2-3; V: TRBV28; CDR3: ASSLWQTSTDTQY
J: TRBJ2-2; V: TRBV7-2; CDR3: ASSLDRGHTGELF
J: TRBJ1-1; V: TRBV7-9; CDR3: ASSLGPSDRGPNTEAF
J: TRBJ1-2; V: TRBV7-2; CDR3: ASRYGQTNYGYT
J: TRBJ1-4; V: TRBV20-1; CDR3: SARSRGTTEKLF
J: TRBJ1-1; V: TRBV7-9; CDR3: ASSDRGGTEAF
J: TRBJ1-2; V: TRBV11-2; CDR3: ASSFWDRGSNYGYT
J: TRBJ2-7; V: TRBV7-2; CDR3: ASSLALQGAREQY
J: TRBJ2-2; V: TRBV29-1; CDR3: SVEDLTRGKSGELF
J: TRBJ2-3; V: TRBV27; CDR3: ASSRGLQTQY
J: TRBJ2-5; V: TRBV28; CDR3: ASSPQGRGVS
J: TRBJ1-1; V: TRBV28; CDR3: ASSFGRGRFVNTEAF
J: TRBJ2-3; V: TRBV7-9; CDR3: ASSLPLLLAGVQDTQY
J: TRBJ1-5; V: TRBV7-2; CDR3: ASSLDGVLNQPQH
J: TRBJ2-7; V: TRBV7-9; CDR3: ASTKGGDRVKTYEQY
J: TRBJ2-7; V: TRBV7-2; CDR3: ASSLLAGDYEQY
J: TRBJ2-2; V: TRBV4-1; CDR3: ASSQLLMTSGGRTGELF
J: TRBJ2-3; V: TRBV28; CDR3: ASNLGQITDTQY
J: TRBJ2-6; V: TRBV20-1; CDR3: SAHLGTSGANVLT
J: TRBJ2-5; V: TRBV12-3/TRBV12-4; CDR3: ASSLGGRRQETQY
J: TRBJ2-7; V: TRBV4-2; CDR3: ASSPGGTPYEQY
J: TRBJ2-7; V: TRBV7-9; CDR3: ASSSLEDRGKQY
J: TRBJ2-3; V: TRBV6-2/TRBV6-3; CDR3: ASSYEGTGWKDTQY
J: TRBJ1-4; V: TRBV7-6; CDR3: ASSLTESEKLF
J: TRBJ1-4; V: TRBV24-1; CDR3: ATRSTDGEKLF
J: TRBJ1-1; V: TRBV28; CDR3: ASSLDIGWVNTEAF
J: TRBJ2-3; V: TRBV4-3; CDR3: ASSPEGGGGATDTQY
J: TRBJ2-7; V: TRBV6-6; CDR3: ASSYLKGQGGEQY
J: TRBJ1-4; V: TRBV7-2; CDR3: ASSLAWGGNEKLF
J: TRBJ2-3; V: TRBV12-3/TRBV12-4; CDR3: ASSLISSTDTQY
J: TRBJ2-7; V: TRBV12-3/TRBV12-4; CDR3: ASSLQGAAYEQY
J: TRBJ2-3; V: TRBV29-1; CDR3: SVISEAHTDTQY
J: TRBJ2-1; V: TRBV6-1; CDR3: ASSEGLAGGHEQF
J: TRBJ2-7; V: TRBV7-4; CDR3: ASSLLLGDEQY
J: TRBJ1-2; V: TRBV7-6; CDR3: ASSPTGGNYGYT
J: TRBJ1-2; V: TRBV5-6; CDR3: ASSFMDYGYT
J: TRBJ1-4; V: TRBV27; CDR3: ASSPDALEEKLF
J: TRBJ1-4; V: TRBV7-9; CDR3: ASSLAEGSTNEKLF
J: TRBJ1-1; V: TRBV20-1; CDR3: SARDRATTEAF
J: TRBJ1-6; V: TRBV6-5; CDR3: ASSYSQGSPSPLH
J: TRBJ1-1; V: TRBV19; CDR3: ASSISSVGNTEAF
J: TRBJ2-7; V: TRBV11-2; CDR3: ASSLDHRPSYEQY
J: TRBJ2-7; V: TRBV4-1; CDR3: ASSPLPGQTFYEQY
J: TRBJ2-1; V: TRBV7-9; CDR3: ASSLERAVSNEQF
J: TRBJ2-5; V: TRBV28; CDR3: ASSFLIPQETQY
J: TRBJ2-7; V: TRBV28; CDR3: ASSPTGSLYEQY
J: TRBJ2-1; V: TRBV6-1; CDR3: ASSVGHNEQF
J: TRBJ2-1; V: TRBV4-3; CDR3: ASSQVINNEQF
J: TRBJ2-6; V: TRBV2; CDR3: ASGGRGRGANVLT
J: TRBJ2-2; V: TRBV7-8; CDR3: ASSLDPKNTGELF
J: TRBJ2-1; V: TRBV5-6; CDR3: ASSSTMDEQF
J: TRBJ1-4; V: TRBV7-6; CDR3: ASSLAGRGRTDEKLF
J: TRBJ2-7; V: TRBV6-1; CDR3: ASSDPDHLYEQY